Listed below are T cell receptor beta chains from one sample, sequenced in a study of cytomegalovirus exposure and HLA in healthy donors. Method: immunoSEQ multiplex PCR; TCRdb's copy keeps in-frame clones and lacks some. This sample has some 110,000 clones, with approximately 14% found just once. Sequencing was done on a sample of PBMCs. Receptors originate from a female donor in good health and CMV-seronegative. The CDR3 runs from the conserved cysteine through the conserved F or W. D genes are given only for firm matches. Some rows have no size entry. The others give once, few or many, or a class for an expanded clone.

clone_size	d_call	v_call	j_call	cdr3_aa	cdr3_nt
few	TRBD1	TRBV29-1	TRBJ1-1	CSARTGGEDTEAFF	TGCAGCGCGCGGACAGGGGGGGAGGACACTGAAGCTTTCTTT
few	TRBD2	TRBV30	TRBJ2-2	CAWSVSSGGTNTGELFF	TGTGCCTGGAGTGTATCTAGCGGGGGTACGAACACCGGGGAGCTGTTTTTT
NA	NA	TRBV11-2	TRBJ2-1	CASSSPTEAEQFF	TGTGCCAGCAGCAGCCCAACCGAAGCTGAGCAGTTCTTC
NA	NA	TRBV4-3	TRBJ1-1	CASSQDPAGITEAFF	TGCGCCAGCAGCCAAGATCCCGCGGGAATTACTGAAGCTTTCTTT
NA	NA	TRBV19	TRBJ2-5	CASSIWEAETQYF	TGTGCCAGTAGTATTTGGGAGGCGGAGACCCAGTACTTC
NA	NA	TRBV6-5	TRBJ1-3	CASSSWSQYSGNTIYF	TGTGCCAGCAGTTCCTGGAGCCAGTACTCTGGAAACACCATATATTTT
NA	TRBD2	TRBV6-5	TRBJ2-5	CASSYQSSGGQETQYF	TGTGCCAGCAGTTACCAGTCTAGCGGGGGGCAAGAGACCCAGTACTTC
NA	TRBD1	TRBV5-1	TRBJ2-3	CASSLVGTGAFTDTQYF	TGCGCCAGCAGCTTGGTGGGGACAGGGGCGTTCACAGATACGCAGTATTTT
few	NA	TRBV5-5	TRBJ2-7	CASSPTGHPYEQYF	TGTGCCAGCAGCCCGACCGGACATCCCTACGAGCAGTACTTC
few	TRBD1	TRBV19	TRBJ1-6	CASNPTGDGNSPLHF	TGTGCCAGTAATCCGACAGGGGACGGTAATTCACCCCTCCACTTT
few	NA	TRBV9	TRBJ2-3	CASSVGGLPDTQYF	TGTGCCAGCAGCGTAGGCGGGCTTCCAGATACGCAGTATTTT
few	TRBD1	TRBV6-5	TRBJ1-1	CASSYTRQGLNTEAFF	TGTGCCAGCAGTTACACGAGACAGGGCCTGAACACTGAAGCTTTCTTT
few	NA	TRBV30	TRBJ1-3	CAWSVNWRIQGNTIYF	TGTGCCTGGAGTGTAAATTGGAGGATCCAGGGAAACACCATATATTTT
NA	TRBD1	TRBV5-4	TRBJ2-7	CASSWPGQGRYEQYF	TGTGCCAGCAGCTGGCCAGGACAGGGTCGCTACGAGCAGTACTTC
few	NA	TRBV29-1	TRBJ2-5	CSVDKGQETQYF	TGCAGCGTTGATAAGGGGCAAGAGACCCAGTACTTC
NA	TRBD1	TRBV30	TRBJ1-1	CAWTRTGGTEAFF	TGTGCCTGGACCCGGACAGGGGGAACTGAAGCTTTCTTT
few	NA	TRBV25-1	TRBJ1-5	CASRQANQPQHF	TGTGCCAGCAGACAGGCCAATCAGCCCCAGCATTTT
few	NA	TRBV10-3	TRBJ1-6	CAIRDSSGNSPLHF	TGTGCCATCAGAGATTCTTCAGGCAATTCACCCCTCCACTTT
NA	NA	TRBV7-7	TRBJ2-1	CASSPPPHYEQFF	TGTGCTAGCAGCCCCCCACCGCACTATGAGCAGTTCTTC
NA	TRBD2	TRBV7-2	TRBJ2-7	CASSPGASGLYEQYF	TGTGCCAGCAGCCCTGGGGCTAGCGGGCTCTACGAGCAGTACTTC
few	TRBD2	TRBV5-1	TRBJ2-1	CASSLYASGGREQFF	TGCGCCAGCAGCTTGTACGCTAGCGGGGGGCGGGAGCAGTTCTTC
NA	NA	TRBV4-3	TRBJ1-2	CASSQDRTASYGYTF	TGCGCCAGCAGCCAAGATAGGACAGCGAGTTATGGCTACACCTTC
few	NA	TRBV29-1	TRBJ1-1	CRVNLNTEAFF	TGCAGAGTTAACTTGAACACTGAAGCTTTCTTT
few	TRBD2	TRBV4-2	TRBJ2-1	CASSQEASGSHSYNEQFF	TGTGCCAGCAGCCAAGAGGCTAGCGGGAGCCACTCCTACAATGAGCAGTTCTTC
NA	TRBD2	TRBV2	TRBJ2-1	CASSEHTSGGAGTYNEQFF	TGTGCCAGCAGTGAACACACTAGCGGGGGGGCGGGAACCTACAATGAGCAGTTCTTC
few	NA	TRBV15	TRBJ2-5	CATSRDSGETQYF	TGTGCCACCAGCAGAGATTCCGGAGAGACCCAGTACTTC
few	NA	TRBV27	TRBJ1-2	CASSLTGLLNYGYTF	TGTGCCAGCAGTTTAACAGGGCTACTTAACTATGGCTACACCTTC
few	NA	TRBV10-3	TRBJ1-4	CAISDLAGNEKLFF	TGTGCCATCAGTGACCTGGCTGGTAATGAAAAACTGTTTTTT
NA	NA	TRBV14	TRBJ2-7	CASSQDISYEQYF	TGTGCCAGCAGCCAAGATATTTCCTACGAGCAGTACTTC
NA	NA	TRBV18	TRBJ1-1	CASSPSGQINTEAFF	TGTGCCAGCTCACCTTCCGGACAAATAAACACTGAAGCTTTCTTT
NA	NA	TRBV2	TRBJ2-1	CASSVLAINEQFF	TGTGCCAGCAGTGTATTGGCAATCAATGAGCAGTTCTTC
NA	NA	TRBV9	TRBJ2-7	CASSVGEGEQYF	TGTGCCAGCAGCGTAGGTGAGGGCGAGCAGTACTTC
NA	TRBD1	TRBV4-1	TRBJ1-1	CASSQGQGISGTEAFF	TGCGCCAGCAGCCAGGGACAGGGTATAAGTGGCACTGAAGCTTTCTTT
NA	NA	TRBV7-6	TRBJ2-1	CASSKRSSYNEQFF	TGTGCCAGCAGCAAAAGGAGCTCCTACAATGAGCAGTTCTTC
few	NA	TRBV5-1	TRBJ2-1	CASSLGPDSYNEQFF	TGCGCCAGCAGCTTGGGTCCAGATTCCTACAATGAGCAGTTCTTC
NA	NA	TRBV7-2	TRBJ1-5	CASSLRVEGNQPQHF	TGTGCCAGCAGCTTAAGGGTGGAGGGCAATCAGCCCCAGCATTTT
NA	NA	TRBV15	TRBJ1-5	CATSRRLGRRDYSNQPQHF	TGTGCCACCAGCCGCCGCCTAGGGCGAAGGGACTATAGCAATCAGCCCCAGCATTTT
NA	TRBD2	TRBV2	TRBJ2-2	CARGSGSGTGELFF	TGTGCCAGGGGTAGCGGGAGCGGGACCGGGGAGCTGTTTTTT
few	TRBD2	TRBV25-1	TRBJ2-7	CASKRGRATEQYF	TGTGCCAGCAAGCGGGGGAGGGCTACCGAGCAGTACTTC
few	NA	TRBV30	TRBJ2-6	CAWTGDGANVLTF	TGTGCCTGGACAGGGGACGGGGCCAACGTCCTGACTTTC
NA	NA	TRBV30	TRBJ1-1	CAWSASWNTEAFF	TGTGCCTGGAGTGCTAGCTGGAACACTGAAGCTTTCTTT
few	TRBD1	TRBV2	TRBJ2-7	CAKDRDPYSYEQYF	TGTGCCAAAGACAGGGATCCCTACTCCTACGAGCAGTACTTC
NA	TRBD2	TRBV27	TRBJ2-7	CASKPTSGSYEQYF	TGTGCCAGCAAACCGACTAGCGGCTCCTACGAGCAGTACTTC
NA	NA	TRBV15	TRBJ2-7	CATSTHYYEQYF	TGTGCCACCAGCACCCACTACTACGAGCAGTACTTC
few	NA	TRBV29-1	TRBJ1-2	CSVGQTNNYGYTF	TGCAGCGTCGGACAGACAAATAACTATGGCTACACCTTC
NA	TRBD1	TRBV4-3	TRBJ1-2	CASSQARDSYGYTF	TGCGCCAGCAGCCAGGCCCGGGACAGCTATGGCTACACCTTC
few	TRBD2	TRBV4-3	TRBJ2-1	CASSLAGGGYNEQFF	TGCGCCAGCAGCCTAGCGGGAGGGGGATACAATGAGCAGTTCTTC